These 32 T cell receptor beta chains were sequenced from one sample in a study of persistence of HIV-infected CD4 T cells. Overlapping HIV-1 Gag 15-mer peptides at about 1 ug per peptide per mL were used. CD40L-negative CD69-negative CD45RO-high memory CD4+ T cells were sorted as populations depleted of antigen-responding cells. This was the immunoSEQ version 4 assay in survey mode. Sequencing used immunoSEQ multiplex PCR; TCRdb keeps in-frame clones, though not all of them. The sample shows some 40,000 clones, about 85% of them seen only once. Their antigens remain unidentified. Sequenced here: cultured CD4+ T cells from PBMCs, sampled from a patient who received antiretroviral therapy. Source of these receptors: an adult with HIV. The donor label of this sample is uncertain.

The chain has TRBV5-4 and TRBJ1-1; D is uncertain. The CDR3 totals 14 residues. From germline, CDR1 is SGHNT and CDR2 YYREEE (reference sequence). The germline V and J ends were trimmed by 4 bases and 0 bases, with 10 bases remaining between them. CDR3 in DNA: TGTGCCAGCAGCCCATCGAACATGAACACTGAAGCTTTCTTT. The encoded protein is CASSPSNMNTEAFF.

This clone was detected only once. The chain couples TRBV21-1 to TRBJ2-1; TRBD2, the table's D call, lacks a check against the DNA. TRBV21-1 is assigned pseudogene status. The CDR3 length is 15 residues. CDR3 sequence: CASSKRTSSYNEQFF. The CDR3 nucleotides are TGTGCCAGCAGCAAACGGACTAGCTCCTACAATGAGCAGTTCTTC.

V gene TRBV19 combines with J gene TRBJ2-7, with 12 bases matching TRBD1. The CDR3 runs 15 residues. Germline V gives CDR1 LNHDA, CDR2 SQIVND (reference sequence). The ends lost 4 bases at V and 9 bases at J; junction bases unmatched: 10. CDR3 sequence (DNA): TGTGCCAGTAGTAGCCGGGACAGGGGGCATTTCGGGCAGTACTTC. Encoded protein: CASSSRDRGHFGQYF. Using reference TRBV19 and TRBJ2-7 for the parts outside the CDR3, the full variable domain is DGGITQSPKYLFRKEGQNVTLSCEQNLNHDAMYWYRQDPGQGLRLIYYSQIVNDFQKGDIAEGYSVSREKKESFPLTVTSAQKNPTAFYLCASSSRDRGHFGQYFGPGTRLTVT.

The rearrangement joins TRBV11-3 to TRBJ2-3, with D uncertain. The CDR3 totals 16 residues. V shed 1 base and J shed 1 base, with 12 bases lying between them. The V gene's germline CDR1 is SGHNT and CDR2 YENEEA. CDR3 sequence reads: CASSLGTGPGTDTQYF. The DNA for the CDR3 is TGTGCCAGCAGCTTAGGAACCGGGCCAGGCACAGATACGCAGTATTTT.

This clone has more than one count but fewer than ten. The J gene is TRBJ2-7, the V gene TRBV14, with 8 nucleotides matching TRBD2. J lost 3 bases, V lost 3 bases, and 13 bases had no gene match. The CDR3 is 17 residues long. Germline lookup yields CDR1 SGHDN and CDR2 FVKESK. Here the CDR3 reads CASSHHFPGLESYEQYF. CDR3 coding DNA: TGTGCCAGCAGCCACCATTTCCCGGGACTAGAAAGCTACGAGCAGTACTTC.

This chain joins TRBV19 and TRBJ1-4; D not resolved. Trimming pared 7 bases from V and 7 bases from J, leaving 13 bases between. Germline V CDR1 and CDR2: LNHDA, SQIVND (reference sequence). The CDR3 sequence is 13 residues long. The CDR3 loop reads CASMRARFEKLFF. The CDR3 DNA sequence: TGTGCCAGTATGCGTGCCCGGTTTGAAAAACTGTTTTTT. The variable domain in full, completed from reference TRBV19 and TRBJ1-4, reads DGGITQSPKYLFRKEGQNVTLSCEQNLNHDAMYWYRQDPGQGLRLIYYSQIVNDFQKGDIAEGYSVSREKKESFPLTVTSAQKNPTAFYLCASMRARFEKLFFGSGTQLSVL.

This chain joins TRBV6-6 and TRBJ1-2; D unresolved. Germline CDR1 is MNHNY and CDR2 is SVGAGI (reference sequence). The CDR3 totals 14 residues. V was cut by 2 bases and J by 4 bases, with 11 bases left in between. Here the CDR3 reads CASSYQIPSYGYTF. The CDR3 DNA sequence: TGTGCCAGCAGTTACCAGATCCCGTCCTATGGCTACACCTTC.

This clone was observed a single time. J is TRBJ2-7 and V is TRBV10-3, with D possibly TRBD2 on 5 matching bases. CDR1 and CDR2 from the germline V gene are ENHRY and SYGVKD. The CDR3 length is 11 residues. V lost 4 bases, J lost 6 bases, and 7 bases lay in between. CDR3 nucleotide sequence: TGTGCCATCAGTGGCGGGCTCGAGCAGTACTTC. Encoded protein: CAISGGLEQYF.

The CDR3 reads CATSDLGPNTQYF. CDR3 nucleotides: TGTGCCACCAGTGATTTAGGGCCGAATACGCAGTATTTT. The gene calls are TRBV24-1 and TRBJ2-3; no reliable D call. V shed 1 base and J shed 7 bases, with 8 bases lying between them. The CDR3 totals 13 residues. In germline, CDR1 is KGHDR, CDR2 SFDVKD.

The chain has TRBV24-1 and TRBJ2-1; no clear D gene. Trimming took 2 bases from V and 4 from J, leaving 8 bases between them. This CDR3 comprises 14 residues. CDR1 is KGHDR, CDR2 SFDVKD, per germline. Here the CDR3 reads CATSDWAAYNEQFF. As DNA, the CDR3 is TGTGCCACCAGTGATTGGGCAGCGTACAATGAGCAGTTCTTC.

This CDR3 reads CSVEDAGRAQETQYF. The CDR3 nucleotides read TGCAGCGTTGAAGACGCGGGCAGGGCCCAAGAGACCCAGTACTTC. V usage is TRBV29-1 and J usage is TRBJ2-5; D may be TRBD1 or TRBD2 (5 bases each). V was clipped by 0 bases and J by 1 base, with 12 bases between them. Germline CDR1 and CDR2: SQVTM and ANQGSEA. This CDR3 contains 15 residues.

The chain has TRBV5-1 and TRBJ2-7; D ambiguous. The CDR3 contains 15 residues. The germline CDR1 and CDR2 sequences are SGHRS and YFSETQ. V was cut by 1 base and J by 3 bases, with 14 bases left in between. CDR3 sequence (DNA): TGCGCCAGCAGCTTGCTCGGGTTTTCCCACTACGAGCAGTACTTC. Encoded protein: CASSLLGFSHYEQYF.

The chain joins TRBV11-3 to TRBJ1-3; D is unclear. Germline V CDR1 and CDR2: SGHNT, YENEEA. The CDR3 is made up of 17 amino acids. Trimming shortened V by 1 base and J by 0 bases, and 13 bases separated the two germline ends. This chain's CDR3 is CASSLGDGWGSGNTIYF. As DNA, the CDR3 is TGTGCCAGCAGCTTAGGCGACGGCTGGGGCTCTGGAAACACCATATATTTT.

The chain uses TRBV9 and TRBJ2-1, with D perhaps TRBD1 (6 bases). Germline CDR1 and CDR2: SGDLS and YYNGEE. Trimming stripped 4 bases from V and 0 bases from J, with 14 bases between. The CDR3 runs to 16 residues. CDR3 amino acids: CASSIRTVSSYNEQFF. CDR3 sequence (DNA): TGTGCCAGCAGCATCAGGACAGTCAGCTCCTACAATGAGCAGTTCTTC. Complete variable domain (other parts from reference TRBV9 and TRBJ2-1): DSGVTQTPKHLITATGQRVTLRCSPRSGDLSVYWYQQSLDQGLQFLIQYYNGEERAKGNILERFSAQQFPDLHSELNLSSLELGDSALYFCASSIRTVSSYNEQFFGPGTRLTVL.

The chain uses TRBV5-8 and TRBJ1-2, with D unresolved. CDR1 is SGHTS, CDR2 YDEGEE, per germline. V was cut by 3 bases and J by 0 bases, with 15 bases left in between. CDR3 length: 16 residues. The CDR3 sequence: CASSSSGRFTNYGYTF. In DNA, the CDR3 is TGTGCCAGCAGCTCCTCGGGGAGGTTTACTAACTATGGCTACACCTTC.

With regard to this clone: Other DNA sequences in this specimen translate into the identical CDR3. CDR3 protein: CASSVAQNTEAFF. CDR3 bases: TGTGCCAGCAGCGTAGCACAAAACACTGAAGCTTTCTTT. V and J are TRBV9 and TRBJ1-1; no firm D call. The V gene's germline CDR1 is SGDLS and CDR2 YYNGEE. V was cut by 0 bases and J by 2 bases, with 5 bases left in between. The CDR3 sequence is 13 residues long. Combining the CDR3 with reference TRBV9 and TRBJ1-1 gives the whole variable domain DSGVTQTPKHLITATGQRVTLRCSPRSGDLSVYWYQQSLDQGLQFLIQYYNGEERAKGNILERFSAQQFPDLHSELNLSSLELGDSALYFCASSVAQNTEAFFGQGTRLTVV.

This sequence joins TRBV6-1 and TRBJ1-3; 7 bases match TRBD1. CDR3 length equals 17 residues. The J segment lost 0 bases and the V segment lost 2 bases, leaving 7 bases of the junction unmatched. Germline assignment: CDR1 MNHNS and CDR2 SASEGT. The CDR3 nucleotides are TGTGCCAGCAGTGAATCAGGGGGTGGATACTCTGGAAACACCATATATTTT. It yields the protein CASSESGGGYSGNTIYF.

The V call is TRBV6-5, the J call TRBJ2-7; tentative D call: TRBD1 (5 bases). Trimming stripped 0 bases from V and 7 bases from J, with 16 bases between. The CDR3 is made up of 15 amino acids. The germline V gene has CDR1 MNHEY and CDR2 SVGAGI. For the CDR3, the DNA is TGTGCCAGCAGTTACTCGCGGACAAGGGTCGGGGAGCAGTACTTC. Protein product: CASSYSRTRVGEQYF.

The CDR3 DNA reads as TGTGCCTGGAGTGAAGGGCGGGATAATCAGCCCCAGCATTTT. It codes for CAWSEGRDNQPQHF. The chain joins TRBV30 to TRBJ1-5; D gene ambiguous. V was clipped by 1 base and J by 4 bases, with 11 bases between them. CDR1 is GTSNPN and CDR2 is SVGIG in the germline V gene (reference sequence). The CDR3 is made up of 14 amino acids.

This sequence joins TRBV7-6 and TRBJ2-3; D remains ambiguous. This CDR3 spans 13 amino acids. The germline CDR1 and CDR2 sequences are SGHVS and FNYEAQ. The germline V and J ends were trimmed by 5 bases and 4 bases, with 10 bases remaining between them. CDR3 amino acids: CASSISNADTQYF. In DNA form, the CDR3 reads TGTGCCAGCAGCATCAGTAACGCAGATACGCAGTATTTT.

This clone has a single count. The chain is built from TRBV5-1 and TRBJ2-6; 10 nucleotides line up with TRBD1. V dropped 4 bases and J dropped 1; count of bases not matched to a gene: 11. The CDR3 has 19 amino acids. From germline, CDR1 is SGHRS and CDR2 YFSETQ. CDR3 residues: CASSLRWDRGGSGANVLTF. The CDR3 DNA follows: TGCGCCAGCAGCCTACGTTGGGACAGGGGAGGATCTGGGGCCAACGTCCTGACTTTC.

The count of this clone is one. The rearrangement uses TRBV15 and TRBJ1-2; tentative D call: TRBD1 (5 bases). V dropped 5 bases and J dropped 0 bases, with 10 bases sitting between them. The CDR3 sequence is 14 residues long. The germline V gene has CDR1 LNHNV and CDR2 YYDKDF (reference sequence). The CDR3 spells CATSPDTPNYGYTF. CDR3 in DNA: TGTGCCACCAGCCCGGACACCCCTAACTATGGCTACACCTTC. The whole variable domain, filled in from reference TRBV15 and TRBJ1-2, reads DAMVIQNPRYQVTQFGKPVTLSCSQTLNHNVMYWYQQKSSQAPKLLFHYYDKDFNNEADTPDNFQSRRPNTSFCFLDIRSPGLGDTAMYLCATSPDTPNYGYTFGSGTRLTVV.

The chain couples TRBV19 to TRBJ2-2, with 8 nucleotides matching TRBD1. CDR1 and CDR2 from the germline V gene are LNHDA and SQIVND (reference sequence). The CDR3 is 18 amino acids. V dropped 3 bases and J dropped 1; count of bases not matched to a gene: 10. The CDR3 DNA is TGTGCCAGTAGTATGGGGCTCCGGACAGGGAAGAACACCGGGGAGCTGTTTTTT. Residues: CASSMGLRTGKNTGELFF.

This sequence joins TRBV30 and TRBJ1-3; no definite D call. The germline gives CDR1 GTSNPN, CDR2 SVGIG (reference sequence). This CDR3 has 16 residues. The V and J ends lost 2 bases and 0 bases respectively, with 14 bases between them. CDR3 sequence (DNA): TGTGCCTGGAGTAGAGGAGGTCCGGGCTCTGGAAACACCATATATTTT. It translates to CAWSRGGPGSGNTIYF. The variable domain in full, completed from reference TRBV30 and TRBJ1-3, reads SQTIHQWPATLVQPVGSPLSLECTVEGTSNPNLYWYRQAAGRGLQLLFYSVGIGQISSEVPQNLSASRPQDRQFILSSKKLLLSDSGFYLCAWSRGGPGSGNTIYFGEGSWLTVV.

The V call is TRBV19, the J call TRBJ2-3; 8 nucleotides match TRBD1. This CDR3 region has 14 residues. Germline CDR1 and CDR2: LNHDA and SQIVND (reference sequence). Trimming removed 10 bases from V and 2 bases from J; junction bases left unmatched: 8. Here the CDR3 reads CATARRGPTDTQYF. Here the CDR3 DNA reads TGTGCCACCGCTCGCAGGGGGCCCACAGATACGCAGTATTTT.

This clone has a single count. V and J are TRBV9 and TRBJ2-7; D unresolved. There are 14 residues in the CDR3. The V gene's germline CDR1 is SGDLS and CDR2 YYNGEE. The V and J ends lost 2 bases and 1 base respectively, with 10 bases between them. The CDR3 protein is CASSVTSHSYEQYF. The CDR3 DNA is TGTGCCAGCAGCGTGACCTCCCATTCCTACGAGCAGTACTTC. The variable domain in full, with the rest retrieved from reference TRBV9 and TRBJ2-7, is DSGVTQTPKHLITATGQRVTLRCSPRSGDLSVYWYQQSLDQGLQFLIQYYNGEERAKGNILERFSAQQFPDLHSELNLSSLELGDSALYFCASSVTSHSYEQYFGPGTRLTVT.

V gene TRBV29-1 combines with J gene TRBJ2-1; tentative D call: TRBD2 (5 bases). The V and J ends lost 6 bases and 6 bases respectively, with 18 bases between them. Per the germline V gene, CDR1 is SQVTM and CDR2 is ANQGSEA. The CDR3 has 14 residues. The CDR3 nucleotides read TGCAGCGTGCACGGGTCCAAAGGAGGCAATGAGCAGTTCTTC. Translating it yields CSVHGSKGGNEQFF.

The V call is TRBV7-3, the J call TRBJ2-2, with TRBD2 matching 7 bases. Trimming at V came to 5 bases and at J to 7 bases, leaving 4 bases not matched to a gene. This CDR3 contains 13 residues. Germline-derived CDR1 and CDR2 are SGHTA and FQGTGA. The CDR3 nucleotides are TGTGCCAGCAGCCCCAGCGGGGTCGGGGAGCTGTTTTTT. Translation: CASSPSGVGELFF.

This sequence joins TRBV6-5 and TRBJ1-1; possibly TRBD1 for D (5 bases). Germline CDR1 is MNHEY and CDR2 is SVGAGI. With 4 bases removed from V and 8 bases from J, the gap between germline ends came to 17 bases. The CDR3 is 14 amino acids. CDR3 sequence reads: CASSSLAGKVEAFF. CDR3 nucleotide sequence: TGTGCCAGCAGTTCTTTGGCAGGGAAGGTCGAAGCTTTCTTT.

V gene TRBV29-1 combines with J gene TRBJ1-1; the match to TRBD1 covers 12 bases. CDR3 size: 17 residues. Per the germline V gene, CDR1 is SQVTM and CDR2 is ANQGSEA. J lost 5 bases, V lost 7 bases, and 17 bases had no gene match. CDR3 residues: CSARNRDRGRGRTEAFF. In DNA, the CDR3 is TGCAGCGCAAGAAACCGGGACAGGGGGCGCGGTCGGACTGAAGCTTTCTTT.

The chain has TRBV2 and TRBJ1-1; 7 bases are a match to TRBD1. CDR3 length equals 13 residues. CDR1 SNHLY and CDR2 FYNNEI come from the germline V gene. The J segment lost 12 bases and the V segment lost 4 bases, leaving 11 bases of the junction unmatched. CDR3 sequence: CASSGDSRWTPFF. CDR3 sequence (DNA): TGTGCCAGCAGTGGGGACAGCCGTTGGACTCCTTTCTTT.

This clone has just one count. The J gene is TRBJ1-1, the V gene TRBV19; tentatively, D is TRBD1 (6 bases). The CDR3 loop spans 13 amino acids. V lost 5 bases to trimming and J lost 7 bases, with 14 bases between them. Looked up from germline, CDR1 is LNHDA and CDR2 is SQIVND (reference sequence). The CDR3 nucleotides read TGTGCCAGTAGTCCCCAGGGGTTGTTTGAAGCTTTCTTT. Translation gives CASSPQGLFEAFF.